This TCR beta chain is from a study of shared T cell receptors in the human thymus. This clone was seen only once. Some clones are missing from TCRdb's copy, which holds only in-frame ones; the method was immunoSEQ multiplex PCR. The sample consists of approximately 490,000 clones, 78% of them appearing once. The trim removed 0 bases at V and 7 bases at J, leaving 8 bases unmatched. Germline CDR1 is MGHRA and CDR2 is YSYEKL. The CDR3 runs to 18 residues. These sequences were also reported in another study, on human thymus T cells.

The chain recombines TRBV4-1 with TRBJ2-1, with 14 bases fitting TRBD2. This sequence was found in a boy younger than two with a congenital heart defect. The source material was thymocytes. The CDR3 region is CASSQDPLTSGGGNEQFF. CDR3 sequence (DNA): TGCGCCAGCAGCCAAGATCCCCTGACTAGCGGGGGGGGGAATGAGCAGTTCTTC.